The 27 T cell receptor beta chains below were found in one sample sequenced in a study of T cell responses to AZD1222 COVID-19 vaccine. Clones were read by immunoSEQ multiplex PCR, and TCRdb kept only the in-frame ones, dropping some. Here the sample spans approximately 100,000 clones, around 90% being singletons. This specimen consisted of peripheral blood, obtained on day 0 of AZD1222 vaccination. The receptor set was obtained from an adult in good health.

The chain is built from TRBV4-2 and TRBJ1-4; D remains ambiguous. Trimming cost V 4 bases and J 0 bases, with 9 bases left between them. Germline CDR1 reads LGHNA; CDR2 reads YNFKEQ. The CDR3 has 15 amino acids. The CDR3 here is CASSPTPSTNEKLFF. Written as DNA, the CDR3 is TGTGCCAGCAGCCCCACTCCTTCAACTAATGAAAAACTGTTTTTT.

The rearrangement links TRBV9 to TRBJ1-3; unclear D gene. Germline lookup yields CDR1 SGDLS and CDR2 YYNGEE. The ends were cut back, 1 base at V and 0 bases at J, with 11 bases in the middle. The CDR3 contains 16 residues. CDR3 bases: TGTGCCAGCAGCGTAACAGCCCAGAGCTCTGGAAACACCATATATTTT. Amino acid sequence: CASSVTAQSSGNTIYF.

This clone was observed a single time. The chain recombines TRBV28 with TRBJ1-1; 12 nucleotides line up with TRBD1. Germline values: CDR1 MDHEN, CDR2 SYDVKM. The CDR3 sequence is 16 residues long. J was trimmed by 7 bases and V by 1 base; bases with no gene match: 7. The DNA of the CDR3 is TGTGCCAGCAGTTTATACCCGGGACAGGGGGCCGATGAAGCTTTCTTT. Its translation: CASSLYPGQGADEAFF.

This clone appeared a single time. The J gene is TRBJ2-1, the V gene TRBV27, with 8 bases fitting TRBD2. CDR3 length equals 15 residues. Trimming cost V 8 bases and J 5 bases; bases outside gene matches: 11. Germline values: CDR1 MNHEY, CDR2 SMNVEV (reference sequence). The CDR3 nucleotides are TGTGCCAGCCTAACCGGTACTAGCGGCCACAATGAGCAGTTCTTC. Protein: CASLTGTSGHNEQFF.

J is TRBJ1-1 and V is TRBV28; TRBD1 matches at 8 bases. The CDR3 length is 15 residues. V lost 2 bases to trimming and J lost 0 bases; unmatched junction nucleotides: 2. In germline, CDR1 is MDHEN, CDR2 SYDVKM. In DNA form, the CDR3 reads TGTGCCAGCAGTTTAGGGACAGGCGTGAACACTGAAGCTTTCTTT. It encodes CASSLGTGVNTEAFF.

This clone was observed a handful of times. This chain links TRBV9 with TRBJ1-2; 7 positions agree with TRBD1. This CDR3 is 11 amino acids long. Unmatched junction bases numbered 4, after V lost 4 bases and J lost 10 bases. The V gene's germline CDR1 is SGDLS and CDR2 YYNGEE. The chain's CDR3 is CASSTGTAYTF. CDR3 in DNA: TGTGCCAGCAGCACTGGGACAGCCTACACCTTC.

CDR3 in amino acids: CASSSPSGQGGTGELFF. In nucleotides, the CDR3 is TGTGCCAGCAGTTCCCCATCGGGACAGGGGGGCACCGGGGAGCTGTTTTTT. V gene TRBV27 combines with J gene TRBJ2-2, with 11 bases identical to TRBD1. Looked up from germline, CDR1 is MNHEY and CDR2 is SMNVEV (reference sequence). The CDR3 is made up of 17 amino acids. With 4 bases clipped from V and 4 bases from J, the junction kept 8 bases outside the gene matches.

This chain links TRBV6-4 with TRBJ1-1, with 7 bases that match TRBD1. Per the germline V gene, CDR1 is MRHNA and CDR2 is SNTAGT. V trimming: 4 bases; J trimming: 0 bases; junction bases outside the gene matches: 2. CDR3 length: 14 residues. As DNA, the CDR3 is TGTGCCAGCAGTGTGGACAGGTTGAACACTGAAGCTTTCTTT. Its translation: CASSVDRLNTEAFF.

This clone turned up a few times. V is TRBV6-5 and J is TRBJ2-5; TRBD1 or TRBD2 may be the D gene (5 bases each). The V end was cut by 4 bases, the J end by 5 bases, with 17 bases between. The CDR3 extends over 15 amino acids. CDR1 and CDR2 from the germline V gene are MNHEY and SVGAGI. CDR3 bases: TGTGCCAGCAGTTCCCGGGGCCCTCAGACCGAGACCCAGTACTTC. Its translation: CASSSRGPQTETQYF.

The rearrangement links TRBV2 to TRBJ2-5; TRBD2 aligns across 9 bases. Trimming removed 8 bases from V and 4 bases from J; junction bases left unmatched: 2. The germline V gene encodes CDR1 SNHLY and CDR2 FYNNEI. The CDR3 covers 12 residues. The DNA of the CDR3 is TGTGCCAGCGCGGGGGGGCGAGAGACCCAGTACTTC. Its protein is CASAGGRETQYF.

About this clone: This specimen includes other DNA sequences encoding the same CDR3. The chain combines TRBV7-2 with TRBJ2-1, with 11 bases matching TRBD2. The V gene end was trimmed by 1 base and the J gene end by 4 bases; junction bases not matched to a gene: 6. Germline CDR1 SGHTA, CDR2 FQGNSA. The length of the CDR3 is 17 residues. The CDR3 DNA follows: TGTGCCAGCAGCTTAGTCTGGCTAGCGGGGGGATACAATGAGCAGTTCTTC. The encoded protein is CASSLVWLAGGYNEQFF.

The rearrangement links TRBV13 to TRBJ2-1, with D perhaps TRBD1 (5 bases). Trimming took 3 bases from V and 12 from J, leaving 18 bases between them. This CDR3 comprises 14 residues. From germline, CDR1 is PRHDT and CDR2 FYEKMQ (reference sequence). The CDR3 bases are TGTGCCAGCAGCTTCTCACAGGTCGAACCTCGGCAGTTCTTC. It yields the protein CASSFSQVEPRQFF.

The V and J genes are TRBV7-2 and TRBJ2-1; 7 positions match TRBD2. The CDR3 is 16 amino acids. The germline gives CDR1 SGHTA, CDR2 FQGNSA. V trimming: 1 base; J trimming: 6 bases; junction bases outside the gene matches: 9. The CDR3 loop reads CASSLGRAGRVNEQFF. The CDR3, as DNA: TGTGCCAGCAGCTTAGGTCGGGCAGGGAGGGTCAATGAGCAGTTCTTC.

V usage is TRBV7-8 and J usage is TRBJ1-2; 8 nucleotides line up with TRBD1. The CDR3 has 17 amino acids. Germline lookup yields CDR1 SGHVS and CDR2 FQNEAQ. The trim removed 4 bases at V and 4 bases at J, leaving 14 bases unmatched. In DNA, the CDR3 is TGTGCCAGCAGCTCAAGACAGGGGACATCGGAGGGCTATGGCTACACCTTC. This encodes CASSSRQGTSEGYGYTF. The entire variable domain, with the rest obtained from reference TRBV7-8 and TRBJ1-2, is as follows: GAGVSQSPRYKVAKRGQDVALRCDPISGHVSLFWYQQALGQGPEFLTYFQNEAQLDKSGLPSDRFFAERPEGSVSTLKIQRTQQEDSAVYLCASSSRQGTSEGYGYTFGSGTRLTVV.

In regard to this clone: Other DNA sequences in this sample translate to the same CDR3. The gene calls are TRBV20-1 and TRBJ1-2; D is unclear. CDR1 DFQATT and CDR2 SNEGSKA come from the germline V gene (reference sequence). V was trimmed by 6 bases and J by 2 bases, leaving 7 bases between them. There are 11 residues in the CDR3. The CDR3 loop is CSATGNYGYTF. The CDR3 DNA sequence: TGCAGTGCCACGGGAAACTATGGCTACACCTTC.

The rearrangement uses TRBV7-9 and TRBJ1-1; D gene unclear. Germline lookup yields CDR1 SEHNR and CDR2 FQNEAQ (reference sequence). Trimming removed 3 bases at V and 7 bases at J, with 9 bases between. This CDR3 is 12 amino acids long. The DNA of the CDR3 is TGTGCCAGCAGCTTTCGGGAATTTGAAGCTTTCTTT. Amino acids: CASSFREFEAFF. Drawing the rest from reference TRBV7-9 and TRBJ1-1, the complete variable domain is DTGVSQNPRHKITKRGQNVTFRCDPISEHNRLYWYRQTLGQGPEFLTYFQNEAQLEKSRLLSDRFSAERPKGSFSTLEIQRTEQGDSAMYLCASSFREFEAFFGQGTRLTVV.

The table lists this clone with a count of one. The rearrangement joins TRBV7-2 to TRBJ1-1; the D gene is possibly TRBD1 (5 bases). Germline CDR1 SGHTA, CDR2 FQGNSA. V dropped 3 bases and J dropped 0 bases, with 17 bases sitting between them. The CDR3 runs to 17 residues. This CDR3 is CASSFREESNMNTEAFF. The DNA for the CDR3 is TGTGCCAGCAGCTTCAGGGAAGAGTCTAATATGAACACTGAAGCTTTCTTT.

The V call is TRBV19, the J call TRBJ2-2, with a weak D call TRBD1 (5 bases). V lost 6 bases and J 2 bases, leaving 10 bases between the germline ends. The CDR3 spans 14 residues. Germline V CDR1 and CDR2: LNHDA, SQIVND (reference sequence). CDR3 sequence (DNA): TGTGCCAGTAGCAGACAGATAAACACCGGGGAGCTGTTTTTT. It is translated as CASSRQINTGELFF.

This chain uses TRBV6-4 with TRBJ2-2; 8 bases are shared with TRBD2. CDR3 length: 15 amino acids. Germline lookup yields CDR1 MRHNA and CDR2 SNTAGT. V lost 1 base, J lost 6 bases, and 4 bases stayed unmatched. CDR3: CASSDCNGGAGELFF. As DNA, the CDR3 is TGTGCCAGCAGTGACTGTAACGGGGGGGCCGGGGAGCTGTTTTTT.

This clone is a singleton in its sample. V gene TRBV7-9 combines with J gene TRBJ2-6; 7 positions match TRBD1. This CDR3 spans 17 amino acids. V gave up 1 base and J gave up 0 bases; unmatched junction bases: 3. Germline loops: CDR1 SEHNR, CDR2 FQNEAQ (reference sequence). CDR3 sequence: CASSLGTGGSGANVLTF. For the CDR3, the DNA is TGTGCCAGCAGCTTAGGGACAGGAGGCTCTGGGGCCAACGTCCTGACTTTC.

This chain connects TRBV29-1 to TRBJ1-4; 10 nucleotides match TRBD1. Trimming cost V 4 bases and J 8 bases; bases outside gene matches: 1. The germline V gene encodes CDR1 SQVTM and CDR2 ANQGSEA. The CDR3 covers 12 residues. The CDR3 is CSVGTGGEKLFF. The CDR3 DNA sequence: TGCAGCGTTGGGACAGGGGGAGAAAAACTGTTTTTT. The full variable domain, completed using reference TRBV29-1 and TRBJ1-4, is SAVISQKPSRDICQRGTSLTIQCQVDSQVTMMFWYRQQPGQSLTLIATANQGSEATYESGFVIDKFPISRPNLTFSTLTVSNMSPEDSSIYLCSVGTGGEKLFFGSGTQLSVL.

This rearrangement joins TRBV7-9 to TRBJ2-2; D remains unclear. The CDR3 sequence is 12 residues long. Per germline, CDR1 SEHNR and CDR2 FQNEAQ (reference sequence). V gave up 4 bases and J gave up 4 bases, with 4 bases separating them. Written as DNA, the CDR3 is TGTGCCAGCAGCTACTTCACCGGGGAGCTGTTTTTT. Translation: CASSYFTGELFF.

CDR3 nucleotides: TGCGCCAGCAGCCCTCGACGCGCTAGCGGGGGGGAAACCGGGGAGCTGTTTTTT. Protein: CASSPRRASGGETGELFF. The J gene is TRBJ2-2, the V gene TRBV5-1; 12 nucleotides agree with TRBD2. V was clipped by 4 bases and J by 5 bases; unmatched bases: 12. The CDR3 totals 18 residues. Germline V gene data show CDR1 as SGHRS and CDR2 as YFSETQ.

CDR3 DNA sequence: TGTGCCAGCAGCGTCACGGGACAGGGCAGAGTCGGGGAGCTGTTTTTT. Residues: CASSVTGQGRVGELFF. The rearrangement uses TRBV9 and TRBJ2-2; 9 bases map to TRBD1. Germline loops: CDR1 SGDLS, CDR2 YYNGEE. The CDR3 has 16 amino acids. V was pared by 2 bases and J by 7 bases, with 9 bases of the junction left unmatched.

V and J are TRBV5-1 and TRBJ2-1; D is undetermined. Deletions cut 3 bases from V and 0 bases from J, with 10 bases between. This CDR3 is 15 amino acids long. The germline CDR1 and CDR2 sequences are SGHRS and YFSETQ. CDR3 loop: CASSSTSSSYNEQFF. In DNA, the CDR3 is TGCGCCAGCAGCTCGACTTCAAGCTCCTACAATGAGCAGTTCTTC.

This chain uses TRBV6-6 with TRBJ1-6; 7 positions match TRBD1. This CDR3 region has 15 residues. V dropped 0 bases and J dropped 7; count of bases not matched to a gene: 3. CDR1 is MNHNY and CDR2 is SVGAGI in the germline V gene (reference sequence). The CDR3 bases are TGTGCCAGCAGTTACTCGATGACAGGGAATTCACCCCTCCACTTT. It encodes CASSYSMTGNSPLHF.

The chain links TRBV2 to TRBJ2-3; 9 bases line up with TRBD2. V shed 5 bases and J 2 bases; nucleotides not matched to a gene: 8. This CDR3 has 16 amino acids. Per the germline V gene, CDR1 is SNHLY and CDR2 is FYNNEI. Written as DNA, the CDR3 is TGTGCCAGCAGTTACCAAGGGGGACTAGCCACAGATACGCAGTATTTT. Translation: CASSYQGGLATDTQYF.